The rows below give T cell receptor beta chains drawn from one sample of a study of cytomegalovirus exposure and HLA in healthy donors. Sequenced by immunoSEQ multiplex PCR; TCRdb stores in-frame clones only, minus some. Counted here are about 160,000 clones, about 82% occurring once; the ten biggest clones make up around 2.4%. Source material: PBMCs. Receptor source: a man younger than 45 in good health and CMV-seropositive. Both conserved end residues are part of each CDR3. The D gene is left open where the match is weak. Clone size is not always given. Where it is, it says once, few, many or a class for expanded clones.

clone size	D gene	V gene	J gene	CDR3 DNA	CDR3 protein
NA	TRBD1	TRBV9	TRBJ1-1	TGTGCCAGCTCACAGGGGACCGACACTGAAGCTTTCTTT	CASSQGTDTEAFF
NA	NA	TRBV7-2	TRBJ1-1	TGTGCCAGCAGCCAAGGGGTGAACACTGAAGCTTTCTTT	CASSQGVNTEAFF
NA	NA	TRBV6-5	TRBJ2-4	TGTGCCAGCACCTCACGCGAGAACATTCAGTACTTC	CASTSRENIQYF
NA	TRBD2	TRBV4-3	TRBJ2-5	TGCGCCAGCAGCAAGGGACTAGCGGGGGGGGGAGAGACCCAGTACTTC	CASSKGLAGGGETQYF
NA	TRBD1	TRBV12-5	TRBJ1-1	TGTGCTAGTGGTTTGACCCTGGGACAGGGATTTATGAACACTGAAGCTTTCTTT	CASGLTLGQGFMNTEAFF
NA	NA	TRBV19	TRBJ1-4	TGTGCCAGTAGCCCGGGTAAAGGAACCCATAATGAAAAACTGTTTTTT	CASSPGKGTHNEKLFF
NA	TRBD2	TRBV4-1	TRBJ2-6	TGCGCCAGCAGCCGCCAACTAGCGGGGGGGCCTGGGGCCAACGTCCTGACTTTC	CASSRQLAGGPGANVLTF
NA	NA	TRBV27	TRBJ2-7	TGTGCCAGCAGTGCCGACATCTCGAGCTCCTACGAGCAGTACTTC	CASSADISSSYEQYF
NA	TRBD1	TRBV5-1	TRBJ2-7	TGCGCCAGCAGCGTCCGGACAGGAAGCTACGAGCAGTACTTC	CASSVRTGSYEQYF
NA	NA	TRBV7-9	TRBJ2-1	TGTGCCAGCAGCTCCCTAGTTTGGGGGCTCTACAATGAGCAGTTCTTC	CASSSLVWGLYNEQFF
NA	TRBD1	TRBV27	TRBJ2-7	TGTGCCAGCAGTCCTCGGACAGGGAGGCACTACGAGCAGTACTTC	CASSPRTGRHYEQYF
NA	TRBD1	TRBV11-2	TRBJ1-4	TGTGCCAGCAGCTTTGGGACAGGGTTCGGAAAACTGTTTTTT	CASSFGTGFGKLFF
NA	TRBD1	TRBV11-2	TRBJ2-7	TGTGCCAGCAGCTTAGACTTCGGACAGGGGTCCTACGAGCAGTACTTC	CASSLDFGQGSYEQYF
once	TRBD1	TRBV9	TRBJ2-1	TGTGCCAGCAGCGTAGGTGGGGCAGGGGGCCTGGGTGAGCAGTTCTTC	CASSVGGAGGLGEQFF
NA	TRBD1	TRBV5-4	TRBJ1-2	TGTGCCAGCAGCCCTGGCCCGGGACAGGAGCTCTATGGCTACACCTTC	CASSPGPGQELYGYTF
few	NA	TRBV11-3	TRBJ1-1	TGTGCCAGCAGCCCAGGGCTAGGACGTGAAGCTTTCTTT	CASSPGLGREAFF
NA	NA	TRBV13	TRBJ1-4	TGTGCCAGCAGCTCCGCCCGAGGGCTGATTAATGAAAAACTGTTTTTT	CASSSARGLINEKLFF
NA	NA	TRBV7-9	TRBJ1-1	TGTGCCAGCAGCTTTTCTCAGGGAAGCACTGAAGCTTTCTTT	CASSFSQGSTEAFF
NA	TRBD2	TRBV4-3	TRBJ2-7	TGCGCCAGCAGCCAGGATACCGGGACTAGCTCCACCGACGAGCAGTACTTC	CASSQDTGTSSTDEQYF
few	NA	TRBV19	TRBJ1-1	TGTGCCAGTAGTATAAATTCCCCGGGGTGGGACACTGAAGCTTTCTTT	CASSINSPGWDTEAFF
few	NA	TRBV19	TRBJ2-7	TGTGCCAGTAGCCAGGGACTGACCTACGAGCAGTACTTC	CASSQGLTYEQYF
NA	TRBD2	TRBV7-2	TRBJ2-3	TGTGCCAGCAGCCTGACTAGCGGAGCCGACACAGATACGCAGTATTTT	CASSLTSGADTDTQYF
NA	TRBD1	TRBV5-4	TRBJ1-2	TGTGCCAGCAGCTTGGACCCAGGGGGAAGCTACACCTTC	CASSLDPGGSYTF
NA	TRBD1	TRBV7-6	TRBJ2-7	TGTGCCAGCAGCCATTTTCTACAGGGGTCGAGCTCCTACGAGCAGTACTTC	CASSHFLQGSSSYEQYF
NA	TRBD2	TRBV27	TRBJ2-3	TGTGCCAGCAGTTTCCTCGCTAGCGGGGGGGCAGATACGCAGTATTTT	CASSFLASGGADTQYF
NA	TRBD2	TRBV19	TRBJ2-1	TGTGCCAGTAGTCTCGGGGGGAGGAGGGCGGGTGAGCAGTTCTTC	CASSLGGRRAGEQFF
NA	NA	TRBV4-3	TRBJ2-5	TGCGCCAGCAGCCAAGATATCTTCAGAGGGTTAGAGACCCAGTACTTC	CASSQDIFRGLETQYF